Given below is one TCR beta chain in context. TCRdb's table, derived via immunoSEQ multiplex PCR, lists solely in-frame clones and lacks some. Among about 75,000 clones listed, about 89% were seen once. The CDR3 extends over 14 amino acids. Trimming removed 3 bases at V and 1 base at J, with 9 bases between. Germline lookup yields CDR1 KGHSH and CDR2 LQKENI. The data were obtained in a study of technical replicates of blood from several donors. The V call is TRBV18, the J call TRBJ1-1; D may be TRBD1 (6 bases). Sequenced material: PBMCs. The receptor was derived from a human donor in good health. Some clones in this sample may be carry-over from other donors' samples. In DNA, the CDR3 is TGTGCCAGCTCACCGTGGACAGAGAACACTGAAGCTTTCTTT. As protein: CASSPWTENTEAFF.